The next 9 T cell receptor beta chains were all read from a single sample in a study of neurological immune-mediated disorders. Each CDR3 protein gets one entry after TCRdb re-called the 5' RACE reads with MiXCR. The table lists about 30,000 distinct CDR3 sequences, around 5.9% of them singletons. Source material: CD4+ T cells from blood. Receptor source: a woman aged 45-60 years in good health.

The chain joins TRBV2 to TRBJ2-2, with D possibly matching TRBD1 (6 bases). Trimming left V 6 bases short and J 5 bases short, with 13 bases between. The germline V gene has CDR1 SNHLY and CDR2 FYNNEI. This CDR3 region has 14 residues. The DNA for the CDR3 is TGTGCCAGCAGCCCCTTGGGGGCGACCGGGGAGCTGTTTTTT. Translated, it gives CASSPLGATGELFF.

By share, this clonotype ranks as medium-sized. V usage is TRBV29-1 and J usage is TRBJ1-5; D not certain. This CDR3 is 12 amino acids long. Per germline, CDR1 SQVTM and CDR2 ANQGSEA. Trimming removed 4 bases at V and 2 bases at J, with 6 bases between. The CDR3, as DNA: TGCAGCGTTGGAACAGGCAATCAGCCCCAGCATTTT. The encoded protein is CSVGTGNQPQHF. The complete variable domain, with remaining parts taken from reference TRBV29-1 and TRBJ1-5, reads SAVISQKPSRDICQRGTSLTIQCQVDSQVTMMFWYRQQPGQSLTLIATANQGSEATYESGFVIDKFPISRPNLTFSTLTVSNMSPEDSSIYLCSVGTGNQPQHFGDGTRLSIL.

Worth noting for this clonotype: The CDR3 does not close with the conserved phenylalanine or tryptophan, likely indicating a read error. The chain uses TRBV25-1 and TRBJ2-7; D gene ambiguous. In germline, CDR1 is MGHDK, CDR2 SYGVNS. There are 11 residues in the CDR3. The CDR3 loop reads CANSGLYEQYL. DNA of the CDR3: TGTGCCAACAGTGGATTATACGAGCAGTACTTA.

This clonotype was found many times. CDR3 region: CASVGQPIGNTIYF. As DNA, the CDR3 is TGTGCCAGCGTGGGACAGCCGATTGGAAACACCATATATTTT. The chain employs TRBV12-3 or TRBV12-4 and TRBJ1-3, with 7 bases lining up with TRBD1. The V gene end was trimmed by 8 bases and the J gene end by 3 bases; junction bases not matched to a gene: 7. This CDR3 has 14 residues.

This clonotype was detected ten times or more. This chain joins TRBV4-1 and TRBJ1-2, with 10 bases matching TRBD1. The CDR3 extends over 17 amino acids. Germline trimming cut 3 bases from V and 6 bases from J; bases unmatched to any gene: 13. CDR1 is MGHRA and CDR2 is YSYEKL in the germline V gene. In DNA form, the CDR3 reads TGCGCCAGCAGCCAGGACCGACAGGGGGCACAGTGGGATGGCTACACCTTC. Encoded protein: CASSQDRQGAQWDGYTF.

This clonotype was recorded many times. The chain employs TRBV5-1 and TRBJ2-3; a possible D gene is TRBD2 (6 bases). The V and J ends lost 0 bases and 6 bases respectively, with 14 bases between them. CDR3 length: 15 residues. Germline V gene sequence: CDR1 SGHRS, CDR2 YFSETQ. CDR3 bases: TGCGCCAGCAGCTTGGAGGGCAGGACTACGGATACGCAGTATTTT. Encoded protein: CASSLEGRTTDTQYF.

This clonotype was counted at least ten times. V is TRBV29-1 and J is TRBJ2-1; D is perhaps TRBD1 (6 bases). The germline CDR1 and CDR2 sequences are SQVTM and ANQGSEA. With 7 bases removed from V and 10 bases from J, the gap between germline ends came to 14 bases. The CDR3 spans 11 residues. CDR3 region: CSAYRVIEQFF. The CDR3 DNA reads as TGCAGCGCCTACAGGGTAATAGAGCAGTTCTTC.

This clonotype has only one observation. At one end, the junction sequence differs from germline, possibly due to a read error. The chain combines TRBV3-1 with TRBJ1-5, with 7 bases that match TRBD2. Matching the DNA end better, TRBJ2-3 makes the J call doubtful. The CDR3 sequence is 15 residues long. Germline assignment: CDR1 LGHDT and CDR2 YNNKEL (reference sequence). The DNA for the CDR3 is TGTGTCAGCAGCCAATCCGGCGGGGGAAGTCAGCCCCAGTATTTT. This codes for CVSSQSGGGSQPQYF.

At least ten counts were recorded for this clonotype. The CDR3 is CASSPTSNYGYTF. For the CDR3, the DNA is TGTGCCAGCAGCCCGACCTCCAACTATGGCTACACCTTC. The chain employs TRBV7-9 and TRBJ1-2; D is ambiguous. CDR3 size: 13 residues. V was clipped by 5 bases and J by 2 bases, with 9 bases between them. Germline V gene sequence: CDR1 SEHNR, CDR2 FQNEAQ (reference sequence).